Listed here are 19 T cell receptor beta chains from one sample, sequenced in a study of post-analysis software for immune sequencing data. Study results and limitations: Included in a set of several TRBV segments more frequent in patients than controls were TRBV5-6, TRBV5-1 and TRBV20-1.

These receptors have no identified antigens. Included in the TCR beta cDNA libraries were unique molecular identifiers. One entry per CDR3 protein results from TCRdb running MiXCR on the PCR reads. The sample lists over 700,000 distinct CDR3 sequences; roughly 30% were seen once. Source material: blood. The receptors originated from a girl aged 10 to 17 with multiple sclerosis.

The V and J genes are TRBV7-2 and TRBJ2-5; perhaps TRBD1 as D (5 bases). Trimming removed 5 bases from V and 5 bases from J, with 15 bases in between. This CDR3 is built from 14 residues. Germline-derived CDR1 and CDR2 are SGHTA and FQGNSA. The CDR3 loop is CASSLGPGLETQYF. The CDR3 nucleotides read TGTGCCAGCAGCCTAGGACCAGGGCTGGAGACCCAGTACTTC.

The rearrangement links TRBV5-8 to TRBJ1-5; D is ambiguous. V lost 4 bases and J 2 bases, leaving 13 bases between the germline ends. Germline V gene sequence: CDR1 SGHTS, CDR2 YDEGEE. This CDR3 is 15 amino acids long. The CDR3 DNA sequence: TGTGCCAGCAGCCGCGGGTTATATGGCAATCAGCCCCAGCATTTT. It codes for CASSRGLYGNQPQHF.

This clonotype was counted only a few times. The chain employs TRBV10-2 and TRBJ2-6; the D is unclear. The V end lost 7 bases, the J end lost 2 bases, and 18 bases lay between the germline ends. CDR3 length: 17 amino acids. CDR1 is WSHSY and CDR2 is SAAADI in the germline V gene. The CDR3: CASMGEWGKTGANVLTF. For the CDR3, the DNA is TGCGCCAGCATGGGCGAGTGGGGAAAGACTGGGGCCAACGTCCTGACTTTC.

The chain has TRBV29-1 and TRBJ2-1, with D perhaps matching TRBD1 (5 bases). The CDR3 sequence is 14 residues long. Trimming pared 2 bases from V and 2 bases from J, leaving 10 bases between. Germline CDR1 SQVTM, CDR2 ANQGSEA. In DNA, the CDR3 is TGCAGCGTTGAACCAGGGTCGACCTACAATGAGCAGTTCTTC. It codes for CSVEPGSTYNEQFF.

This clonotype was observed a few times. This rearrangement joins TRBV15 to TRBJ2-1; D is possibly TRBD2 (6 bases). The CDR3 spans 15 residues. V lost 5 bases to trimming and J lost 5 bases, with 16 bases between them. Per the germline V gene, CDR1 is LNHNV and CDR2 is YYDKDF (reference sequence). The CDR3 DNA sequence: TGTGCCACCAGCCCCGGGCGGGGAGTACACAATGAGCAGTTCTTC. This translates into CATSPGRGVHNEQFF.

The rearrangement uses TRBV12-3 or TRBV12-4 and TRBJ1-2, with 7 bases fitting TRBD1. This CDR3 comprises 16 residues. V trimming: 5 bases; J trimming: 3 bases; junction bases outside the gene matches: 12. The DNA of the CDR3 is TGTGCCAGCAGTCTACAGAGGAGGGGGCTTGACTATGGCTACACCTTC. Amino acids: CASSLQRRGLDYGYTF.

The chain couples TRBV27 to TRBJ1-2, with a possible D match to TRBD1 (6 bases). This CDR3 is 14 amino acids long. Trimming removed 2 bases from V and 8 bases from J, with 15 bases in between. Germline V gives CDR1 MNHEY, CDR2 SMNVEV (reference sequence). The CDR3 spells CASSLQGGRGGYTF. The CDR3 nucleotides are TGTGCCAGCAGTTTACAAGGGGGGCGCGGAGGCTACACCTTC.

The chain combines TRBV18 with TRBJ2-5; D unresolved. V lost 6 bases, J lost 2 bases, and 16 bases lay in between. The germline V gene has CDR1 KGHSH and CDR2 LQKENI. This CDR3 has 15 residues. The CDR3 is CASSPLRAGQETQYF. The CDR3 DNA is TGTGCCAGCTCTCCTCTTCGGGCCGGTCAAGAGACCCAGTACTTC.

This clonotype has a handful of counts. The rearrangement links TRBV20-1 to TRBJ1-2; D is unresolved. The V gene lost 3 bases and the J gene lost 8 bases, with 13 bases spanning the gap. Germline V lookup: CDR1 DFQATT, CDR2 SNEGSKA (reference sequence). The CDR3 runs 12 residues. The CDR3 loop reads CSASRPNRGYTF. The CDR3 bases are TGCAGTGCTAGCCGGCCAAATCGCGGCTACACCTTC.

The genes are TRBV5-6 and TRBJ1-4; 7 nucleotides align to TRBD1. Germline V CDR1 and CDR2: SGHDT, YYEEEE. Trimming cost V 3 bases and J 0 bases; bases outside gene matches: 8. This CDR3 has 17 amino acids. CDR3 DNA: TGTGCCAGCAGCTCCCCGGGACAGTCATCAACTAATGAAAAACTGTTTTTT. It codes for CASSSPGQSSTNEKLFF.

The V call is TRBV7-8, the J call TRBJ1-5, with a possible D match to TRBD1 (5 bases). The CDR3 is made up of 16 amino acids. The V gene's germline CDR1 is SGHVS and CDR2 FQNEAQ. V shed 5 bases and J shed 2 bases, with 16 bases lying between them. The CDR3 coding sequence is TGTGCCAGCAGCGTAGACCGGGACTCAGGCAATCAGCCCCAGCATTTT. Its protein is CASSVDRDSGNQPQHF.

The genes are TRBV28 and TRBJ2-1, with 12 nucleotides matching TRBD2. Germline values: CDR1 MDHEN, CDR2 SYDVKM. CDR3 size: 17 residues. V gave up 5 bases and J gave up 3 bases; unmatched junction bases: 8. The CDR3: CASSPRLAGEYYNEQFF. For the CDR3, the DNA is TGTGCCAGCAGTCCCCGACTAGCGGGAGAATACTACAATGAGCAGTTCTTC.

V usage is TRBV12-3 or TRBV12-4 and J usage is TRBJ2-1; D is unresolved. The CDR3 has 15 amino acids. Trimming left V 1 base short and J 7 bases short, with 14 bases between. CDR3 residues: CASSLEASAFNEQFF. DNA for the CDR3: TGTGCCAGCAGTTTAGAGGCCAGCGCTTTTAATGAGCAGTTCTTC.

V is TRBV7-2 and J is TRBJ2-7; 9 bases fit TRBD1. J was trimmed by 4 bases and V by 5 bases; bases with no gene match: 9. Looked up from germline, CDR1 is SGHTA and CDR2 is FQGNSA. The length of the CDR3 is 15 residues. The CDR3 here is CASSLGQGILYEQYF. The CDR3 coding sequence is TGTGCCAGCAGCCTCGGACAGGGGATACTATACGAGCAGTACTTC.

This clonotype was seen only a few times. The rearrangement uses TRBV6-1 and TRBJ2-5, with 9 bases that match TRBD2. With the DNA end fitting TRBJ2-7 better, the J assignment may be wrong. The CDR3 runs to 16 residues. In germline, CDR1 is MNHNS, CDR2 SASEGT. The CDR3 protein is CASSEARSGRPSEQYF. In DNA, the CDR3 is TGTGCCAGCAGTGAAGCGAGGAGCGGGAGGCCTTCCGAGCAGTACTTC.

The genes are TRBV20-1 and TRBJ2-7; D gene ambiguous. The CDR3 is made up of 14 amino acids. Trimming stripped 0 bases from V and 2 bases from J, with 11 bases between. Germline values: CDR1 DFQATT, CDR2 SNEGSKA (reference sequence). The chain's CDR3 is CSARDDRAAYEQYF. CDR3 sequence (DNA): TGCAGTGCTAGAGATGACCGGGCAGCCTACGAGCAGTACTTC.

The CDR3 loop reads CASSTGHGQPQHF. CDR3 DNA sequence: TGCGCCAGCAGTACAGGGCATGGGCAGCCCCAGCATTTT. This sequence joins TRBV5-1 and TRBJ1-5; TRBD1 is a possible D gene (6 bases). The CDR3 extends over 13 amino acids. The germline V gene encodes CDR1 SGHRS and CDR2 YFSETQ. Trimming took 5 bases from V and 7 from J, leaving 13 bases between them.

The chain links TRBV28 to TRBJ2-3, with TRBD2 identical over 11 bases. V gave up 5 bases and J gave up 5 bases; unmatched junction bases: 12. The CDR3 is made up of 17 amino acids. The germline V gene has CDR1 MDHEN and CDR2 SYDVKM. CDR3 amino acids: CASSAPGLAERGDTQYF. The CDR3 DNA reads as TGTGCCAGCAGTGCTCCGGGACTAGCGGAGCGGGGAGATACGCAGTATTTT.

This clonotype was recorded once. The chain combines TRBV7-2 with TRBJ1-2, with D tentatively TRBD1 (5 bases). The V gene's germline CDR1 is SGHTA and CDR2 FQGNSA. The CDR3 sequence is 15 residues long. Trimming pared 5 bases from V and 5 bases from J, leaving 18 bases between. The chain's CDR3 is CASSPDTDEGYGYTF. DNA for the CDR3: TGTGCCAGCAGCCCGGACACGGACGAGGGGTATGGCTACACCTTC.